The T cell receptor (beta chain) under discussion was sequenced for a study of blood T cell repertoires in COVID-19 (dated by TCRdb to 2020 to 2022). Some background on the complete study: The collaborator samples originated in the United States, Italy and Spain and spanned the acute and convalescent phases of COVID-19. The dataset comprised deeply sampled blood TCRbeta repertoires from subjects exposed to, actively infected with, or recovered from COVID-19. Where available, HLA class I and class II types were obtained from metadata supplied by the sample provider rather than from assay-based typing. The prospective study material was composed of cDNA or gDNA derived from T cells, B-cell-depleted T cells, or PBMCs. Sample metadata almost always included a de-identified subject ID, COVID-19 status, age in years and sex. A freely available public database, intended as a resource for researchers studying the immune response to SARS-CoV-2, is where the repertoires were released. Samples were obtained from the ongoing ImmuneRACE study (first 160 participants) and from about 1,300 subjects provided by 6 global collaborators.

Collaborating institutions collected whole blood in K2EDTA tubes following their own protocols. For TCRbeta analysis, collaborators shipped samples as frozen whole blood, isolated PBMCs, or DNA extracted from either of those sample types. Study-wide findings and limitations: Clinical and demographic metadata were provided uncurated, with the amount varying by source and participant.

The immunoSEQ Assay, a bias-controlled multiplex PCR, was used to amplify TCRbeta CDR3 regions from genomic DNA. The original methods were these. The number of nucleated cells in each sample was estimated by amplification of reference gene primers within the assay. To quantify the absolute abundance of each unique TCRbeta CDR3 rearrangement, sequence reads were collapsed and filtered. Productive Simpson clonality was computed per sample as the square root of Simpson's diversity index over productive rearrangements. What TCRdb holds here is the immuneACCESS table cut down to in-frame rearrangements. Part of the clones is not present; checked against another copy, under half of the missing clones reflect an unresolved V gene, and the others are unexplained. V and J calls and clone size are copied from that table; D and trimming were computed from the DNA. For this sample there are over 110,000 clones; about three quarters appear just once. The top ten clonotypes cover about 12% of the sample.

Details on this clone: Its antigen is unknown. Base qualities are missing; no much larger clone stands one base away.

The germline V gene encodes CDR1 SGHTA and CDR2 FQGNSA. V was cut back by 1 base and J by 8 bases, leaving a gap of 17 bases between them. The CDR3 runs 16 amino acids, cysteine and phenylalanine included. The DNA shown is the 48-base CDR3, in frame from base 1. This TCR derives from a man older than 75 with acute or convalescent COVID-19. The specimen sequenced was peripheral blood. Here the chain combines TRBV7-2 and TRBJ1-4; confidence is insufficient to name the D gene. The CDR3 amino acid sequence is: CASSLGLTPLGEKLFF. The DNA sequence reads TGTGCCAGCAGCTTAGGTTTGACCCCCCTCGGGGAAAAACTGTTTTTT. Extended through the reference TRBV7-2 and TRBJ1-4 proteins, this CDR3 yields the full variable domain: GAGVSQSPSNKVTEKGKDVELRCDPISGHTALYWYRQSLGQGLEFLIYFQGNSAPDKSGLPSDRFSAERTGGSVSTLTIQRTQQEDSAVYLCASSLGLTPLGEKLFFGSGTQLSVL.